The 17 T cell receptor beta chains given below trace back to one sample, sequenced in a study of T-cell memory formation after mild COVID-19. MiXCR, applied by TCRdb to the 5' RACE reads, yields one record per CDR3 protein. The table has roughly 480,000 distinct CDR3 sequences, roughly 25% seen once. Material for sequencing was PBMCs or a T cell subset sorted from them (not recorded which). The receptors originated from an adult woman who had mild COVID-19 (a few samples of this study predate the infection). Cell type and time point are not known.

J is TRBJ2-1 and V is TRBV7-3, with 7 bases identical to TRBD2. V shed 4 bases and J 12 bases; nucleotides not matched to a gene: 18. Germline values: CDR1 SGHTA, CDR2 FQGTGA. The CDR3 length is 16 residues. CDR3 amino acids: CASSSRAGTKTPVQFF. The CDR3 region has the DNA TGTGCCAGCAGCTCACGAGCGGGAACGAAGACTCCTGTGCAGTTCTTC.

This clonotype turned up a few times. V and J are TRBV2 and TRBJ2-5; D remains unclear. CDR3 length: 12 amino acids. V was trimmed by 3 bases and J by 5 bases, leaving 7 bases between them. CDR1 and CDR2 from the germline V gene are SNHLY and FYNNEI. The CDR3 region has the DNA TGTGCCAGCAGTGACCCACGGGAGACCCAGTACTTC. It encodes CASSDPRETQYF.

The V call is TRBV5-5, the J call TRBJ2-1, with 9 bases fitting TRBD2. V gave up 0 bases and J gave up 7 bases; unmatched junction bases: 5. The V gene's germline CDR1 is SGHKS and CDR2 YYEKEE (reference sequence). The CDR3 spans 15 residues. The CDR3 DNA follows: TGTGCCAGCAGCTTGGGGGCTAGCGGGATTAATGAGCAGTTCTTC. Translated: CASSLGASGINEQFF.

This clonotype was observed a few times. The V and J genes are TRBV5-1 and TRBJ2-5; tentative D call: TRBD1 (5 bases). CDR1 is SGHRS, CDR2 YFSETQ, per germline. V gave up 1 base and J gave up 13 bases, with 20 bases separating them. This CDR3 spans 14 amino acids. The CDR3 DNA follows: TGCGCCAGCAGCTTGACACAGGACGACCGCCTTTTGTACTTC. Protein product: CASSLTQDDRLLYF.

This sequence joins TRBV4-2 and TRBJ2-2; TRBD2 aligns across 14 bases. J lost 6 bases, V lost 4 bases, and 10 bases had no gene match. Germline CDR1 LGHNA, CDR2 YNFKEQ. There are 18 residues in the CDR3. CDR3 loop: CASSPLGTSGSIAGELFF. The CDR3 region has the DNA TGTGCCAGCAGCCCCCTTGGGACTAGCGGGAGTATAGCCGGGGAGCTGTTTTTT.

This clonotype has only a few counts. J is TRBJ2-3 and V is TRBV12-3 or TRBV12-4, with D unresolved. The CDR3 extends over 15 amino acids. V was clipped by 5 bases and J by 0 bases, with 12 bases between them. CDR3 amino acids: CASSLYAASTDTQYF. The DNA for the CDR3 is TGTGCCAGCAGTCTTTACGCCGCTAGCACAGATACGCAGTATTTT.

V is TRBV20-1 and J is TRBJ1-2, with a tentative D call TRBD1 (6 bases). The V and J ends lost 3 bases and 7 bases respectively, with 18 bases between them. The V gene's germline CDR1 is DFQATT and CDR2 SNEGSKA (reference sequence). The CDR3 sequence is 14 residues long. The CDR3 spells CSASFRGAPGGYTF. The CDR3 bases are TGCAGTGCTAGCTTTAGGGGGGCGCCGGGTGGCTACACCTTC.

This clonotype has just a few counts. The V call is TRBV29-1, the J call TRBJ2-4, with 7 bases that match TRBD1. This CDR3 contains 14 residues. The ends lost 7 bases at V and 0 bases at J; junction bases unmatched: 6. Germline-derived CDR1 and CDR2 are SQVTM and ANQGSEA. This chain's CDR3 is CSARTGQAKNIQYF. The CDR3 DNA reads TGCAGCGCTAGGACAGGCCAAGCCAAAAACATTCAGTACTTC.

This clonotype was seen a handful of times. V gene TRBV6-5 combines with J gene TRBJ2-3; 9 bases match TRBD1. The V gene end was trimmed by 6 bases and the J gene end by 5 bases; junction bases not matched to a gene: 9. This CDR3 contains 15 residues. The V gene's germline CDR1 is MNHEY and CDR2 SVGAGI. CDR3 sequence: CASSPQGARVDTQYF. The CDR3 DNA sequence: TGTGCCAGCAGCCCACAGGGGGCGCGGGTAGATACGCAGTATTTT.

The CDR3 sequence: CASSLAPLGGRDTEAFF. CDR3 sequence (DNA): TGTGCCAGCAGCTTAGCCCCTCTGGGGGGGCGCGACACTGAAGCTTTCTTT. V gene TRBV7-9 combines with J gene TRBJ1-1, with D maybe TRBD1 (6 bases). CDR3 length: 17 residues. Trimming took off 0 bases at V and 3 bases at J, with 17 bases between the two ends. Germline V lookup: CDR1 SEHNR, CDR2 FQNEAQ (reference sequence).

This chain connects TRBV12-3 or TRBV12-4 to TRBJ2-3; D not resolved. This CDR3 has 15 residues. V was cut by 2 bases and J by 3 bases, with 12 bases left in between. The CDR3 loop reads CASSLIDRGTDTQYF. The CDR3 region has the DNA TGTGCCAGCAGTTTAATAGACCGTGGGACAGATACGCAGTATTTT.

CDR3 nucleotide sequence: TGCAGTGCTAGAGAGACAGGGAAGAACACTGAAGCTTTCTTT. Protein product: CSARETGKNTEAFF. J is TRBJ1-1 and V is TRBV20-1; 7 bases match TRBD1. The CDR3 has 14 amino acids. V lost 0 bases to trimming and J lost 1 base; unmatched junction nucleotides: 2. The germline V gene has CDR1 DFQATT and CDR2 SNEGSKA (reference sequence).

This clonotype was counted only a few times. Written as DNA, the CDR3 is TGTGCCACCGAGGGTATAAGGGAGCTGTTTTTT. Protein: CATEGIRELFF. This chain joins TRBV24-1 and TRBJ2-2, with a tentative D call TRBD2 (5 bases). The CDR3 runs to 11 residues. CDR1 and CDR2 (germline): KGHDR, SFDVKD. Trimming stripped 9 bases from V and 9 bases from J, with 10 bases between.

The V gene is TRBV29-1, the J gene TRBJ2-5; TRBD1 is a possible D gene (6 bases). V lost 5 bases to trimming and J lost 5 bases, with 12 bases between them. CDR3 length: 12 amino acids. CDR1 SQVTM and CDR2 ANQGSEA come from the germline V gene. CDR3 coding DNA: TGCAGCGTTCTACAGGGTGGGGAGACCCAGTACTTC. Translation gives CSVLQGGETQYF.

The V and J genes are TRBV7-2 and TRBJ2-2; 7 bases are a match to TRBD2. CDR3 size: 17 residues. CDR1 and CDR2 from the germline V gene are SGHTA and FQGNSA. V shed 2 bases and J 6 bases; nucleotides not matched to a gene: 12. The CDR3 protein is CASSLSGVGVGSGELFF. The CDR3, as DNA: TGTGCCAGCAGCTTAAGCGGGGTGGGAGTCGGTTCCGGGGAGCTGTTTTTT.

The sample holds a few counts of this clonotype. This rearrangement joins TRBV11-3 to TRBJ2-2; D perhaps matches TRBD2 (5 bases). Trimming took off 0 bases at V and 4 bases at J, with 15 bases between the two ends. Per germline, CDR1 SGHNT and CDR2 YENEEA. CDR3 length: 17 residues. CDR3 nucleotide sequence: TGTGCCAGCAGCTTAGAACAGCGGATCCACTTCACCGGGGAGCTGTTTTTT. It specifies CASSLEQRIHFTGELFF.

A few counts support this clonotype. V and J are TRBV7-2 and TRBJ2-1, with no clear D. Trimming pared 1 base from V and 4 bases from J, leaving 11 bases between. The CDR3 loop spans 15 amino acids. The V gene's germline CDR1 is SGHTA and CDR2 FQGNSA. The CDR3 bases are TGTGCCAGCAGCTTAGTGGGCGGATTTTACAATGAGCAGTTCTTC. Protein sequence: CASSLVGGFYNEQFF.